This TCR beta chain was captured in a study of T-cell reconstitution after alpha-beta-depleted transplantation in children (dated by TCRdb to 2016 to 2017). As for the study more broadly: T-cell immune reconstitution after TCRalphabeta/CD19-depleted allogeneic hematopoietic cell transplantation in children was quantitatively tracked in the study by means of TCR repertoire profiling. The study at large found these results: The apparently early alphabetaT-cell count recovery about two months after transplant was reportedly dependent on only several hundred rapidly expanded clones derived from non-depleted graft cells. Hyperexpanded clone frequencies declined over subsequent months; after one year, T-cell counts and TCRbeta diversity were mostly attributed to newly produced T cells. In some patients, the high TCRbeta diversity seen at day 60 was put down to recipient T cells and intrathymic progenitors that had survived conditioning.

Library construction relied on PCR. The sequencing machine was an Illumina HiSeq 2500. Molecular barcoding was employed in the preparation of TCR libraries, with unique molecular identifiers being used to normalize TCRbeta repertoire quantification. TCRdb trimmed public reads at Q25 via fastp, called clones via MiXCR and kept in-frame beta chains. Duplicate CDR3 protein sequences are folded into a single record with the most common DNA and genes. The sample table shows almost 600,000 distinct CDR3 sequences, and roughly a quarter are seen once. The leading ten clones occupy 35% to 40% of the sample. According to the germline V gene (reference sequence), CDR1 reads LNHDA and CDR2 reads SQIVND. Trimming removed 3 bases from V and 8 bases from J, leaving 22 bases between the germline ends. Counted from cysteine to phenylalanine, this CDR3 has 16 amino acids. CDR3 DNA is the only sequence kept; it has 48 bases, read in frame from the first base.

The treatment or condition label, read with the paper, signifies: allogeneic hematopoietic cell transplantation with graft depleted of TCRalphabeta T cells and CD19 B cells. Transplant recipients were children who received TCRalphabeta/CD19-depleted allogeneic hematopoietic cell grafts. Notes on this clonotype: What this receptor recognizes is not known. No base quality information exists; no much larger clone differs at one position.

The material sequenced was PBMCs, taken before TCRalphabeta/CD19-depleted stem cell transplant. This chain joins TRBV19 to TRBJ1-1; the best D guess is TRBD1, with 6 bases matching. The clonotype originates from a boy under two years old with Wiskott-Aldrich syndrome, due to receive a stem cell transplant. The CDR3 reads as follows: CASSILKTARQAEAFF. The DNA sequence is given as TGTGCCAGTAGTATCCTTAAAACCGCGAGACAGGCCGAAGCTTTCTTT.